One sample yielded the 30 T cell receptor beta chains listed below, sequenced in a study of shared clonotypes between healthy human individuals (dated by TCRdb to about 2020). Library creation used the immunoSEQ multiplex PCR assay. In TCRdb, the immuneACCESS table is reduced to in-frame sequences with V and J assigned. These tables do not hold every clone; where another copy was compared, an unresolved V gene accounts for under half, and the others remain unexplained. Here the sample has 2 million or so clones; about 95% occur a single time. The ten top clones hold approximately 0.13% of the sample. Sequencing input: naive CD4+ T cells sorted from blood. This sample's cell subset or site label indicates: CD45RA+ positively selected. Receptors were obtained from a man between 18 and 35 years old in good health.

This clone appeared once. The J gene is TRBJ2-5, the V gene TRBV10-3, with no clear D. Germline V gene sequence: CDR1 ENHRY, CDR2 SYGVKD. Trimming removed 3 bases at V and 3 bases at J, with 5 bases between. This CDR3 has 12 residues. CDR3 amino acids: CAISDQEETQYF. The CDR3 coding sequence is TGTGCCATCAGTGATCAGGAAGAGACCCAGTACTTC.

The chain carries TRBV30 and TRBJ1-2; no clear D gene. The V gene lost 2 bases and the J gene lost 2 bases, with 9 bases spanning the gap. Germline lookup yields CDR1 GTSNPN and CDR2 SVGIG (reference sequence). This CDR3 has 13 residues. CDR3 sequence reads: CAWSNRMNYGYTF. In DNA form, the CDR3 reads TGTGCCTGGAGTAACAGAATGAACTATGGCTACACCTTC.

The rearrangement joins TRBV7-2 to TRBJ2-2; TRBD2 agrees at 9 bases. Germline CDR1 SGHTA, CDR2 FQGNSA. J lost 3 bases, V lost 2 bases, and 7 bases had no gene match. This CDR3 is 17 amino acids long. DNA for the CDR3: TGTGCCAGCAGCTTATGGGCTAGCGGGACCTACACCGGGGAGCTGTTTTTT. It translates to CASSLWASGTYTGELFF.

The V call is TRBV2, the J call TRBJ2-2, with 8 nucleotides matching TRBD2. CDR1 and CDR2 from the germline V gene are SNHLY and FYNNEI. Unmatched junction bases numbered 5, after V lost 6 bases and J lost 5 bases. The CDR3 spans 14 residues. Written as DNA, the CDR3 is TGTGCCAGCAGGACGGGAGGGAGTACCGGGGAGCTGTTTTTT. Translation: CASRTGGSTGELFF.

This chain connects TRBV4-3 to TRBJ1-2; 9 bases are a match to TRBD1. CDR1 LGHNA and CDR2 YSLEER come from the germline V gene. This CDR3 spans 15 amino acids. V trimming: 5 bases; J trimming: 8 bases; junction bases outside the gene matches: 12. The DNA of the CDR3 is TGCGCCAGCAGCATAGATCCGGGACAGGGCGTCGGCTACACCTTC. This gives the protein CASSIDPGQGVGYTF.

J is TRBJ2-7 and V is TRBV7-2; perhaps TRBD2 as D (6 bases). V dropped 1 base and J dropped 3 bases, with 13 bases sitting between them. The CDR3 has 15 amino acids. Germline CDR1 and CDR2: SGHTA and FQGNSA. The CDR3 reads CASSLEKGSGYEQYF. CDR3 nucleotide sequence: TGTGCCAGCAGCTTAGAAAAAGGTAGCGGCTACGAGCAGTACTTC.

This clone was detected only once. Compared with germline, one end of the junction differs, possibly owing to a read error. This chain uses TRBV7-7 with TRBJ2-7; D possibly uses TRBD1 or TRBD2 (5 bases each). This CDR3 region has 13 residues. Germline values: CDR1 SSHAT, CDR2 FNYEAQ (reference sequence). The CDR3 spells CASSRDLSYEQYF. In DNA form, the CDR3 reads TGTGCTAGCAGCAGGGACCTCTCCTACGAGCAGTACTTC. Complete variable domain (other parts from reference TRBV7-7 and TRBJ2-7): GAGVSQSPRYKVTKRGQDVTLRCDPISSHATLYWYQQALGQGPEFLTYFNYEAQPDKSGLPSDRFSAERPEGSISTLTIQRTEQRDSAMYRCASSRDLSYEQYFGPGTRLTVT.

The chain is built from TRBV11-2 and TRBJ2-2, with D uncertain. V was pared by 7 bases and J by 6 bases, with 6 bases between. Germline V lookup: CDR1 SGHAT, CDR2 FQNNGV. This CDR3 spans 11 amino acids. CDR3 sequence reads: CASTLAGELFF. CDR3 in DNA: TGTGCCAGCACCCTCGCCGGGGAGCTGTTTTTT. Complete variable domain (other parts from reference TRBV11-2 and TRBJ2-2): EAGVAQSPRYKIIEKRQSVAFWCNPISGHATLYWYQQILGQGPKLLIQFQNNGVVDDSQLPKDRFSAERLKGVDSTLKIQPAKLEDSAVYLCASTLAGELFFGEGSRLTVL.

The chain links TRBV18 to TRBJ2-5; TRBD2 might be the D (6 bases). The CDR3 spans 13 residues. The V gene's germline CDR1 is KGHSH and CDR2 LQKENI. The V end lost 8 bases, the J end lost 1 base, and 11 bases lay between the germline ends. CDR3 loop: CASLRGTQETQYF. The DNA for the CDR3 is TGTGCCAGCCTTCGGGGGACCCAAGAGACCCAGTACTTC.

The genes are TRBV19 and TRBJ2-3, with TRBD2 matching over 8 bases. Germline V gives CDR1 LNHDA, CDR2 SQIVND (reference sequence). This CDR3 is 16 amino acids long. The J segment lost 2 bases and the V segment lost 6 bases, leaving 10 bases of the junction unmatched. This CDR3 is CASSARERGYTDTQYF. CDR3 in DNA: TGTGCCAGTAGCGCGAGGGAGCGGGGGTACACAGATACGCAGTATTTT. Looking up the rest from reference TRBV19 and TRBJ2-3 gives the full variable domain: DGGITQSPKYLFRKEGQNVTLSCEQNLNHDAMYWYRQDPGQGLRLIYYSQIVNDFQKGDIAEGYSVSREKKESFPLTVTSAQKNPTAFYLCASSARERGYTDTQYFGPGTRLTVL.

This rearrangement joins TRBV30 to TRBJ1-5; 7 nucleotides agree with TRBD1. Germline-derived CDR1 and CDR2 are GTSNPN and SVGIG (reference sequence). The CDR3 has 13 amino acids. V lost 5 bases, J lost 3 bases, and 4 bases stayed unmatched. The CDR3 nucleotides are TGTGCCTGGCCCGACAGGGACAATCAGCCCCAGCATTTT. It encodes CAWPDRDNQPQHF.

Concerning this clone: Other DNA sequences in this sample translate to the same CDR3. The CDR3, as DNA: TGTGCCAGCAGTACCGGACACAGCAATCAGCCCCAGCATTTT. Translation: CASSTGHSNQPQHF. The rearrangement links TRBV6-1 to TRBJ1-5, with D perhaps TRBD1 (5 bases). Germline V gene sequence: CDR1 MNHNS, CDR2 SASEGT. The CDR3 sequence is 14 residues long. Trimming removed 5 bases at V and 1 base at J, with 9 bases between.

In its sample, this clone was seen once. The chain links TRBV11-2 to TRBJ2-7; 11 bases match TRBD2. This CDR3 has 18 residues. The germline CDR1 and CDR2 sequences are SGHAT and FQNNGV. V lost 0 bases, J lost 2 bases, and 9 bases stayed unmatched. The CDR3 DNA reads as TGTGCCAGCAGCTTAGATTTAGCGGGAGGGCCTGGTACCTACGAGCAGTACTTC. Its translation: CASSLDLAGGPGTYEQYF.

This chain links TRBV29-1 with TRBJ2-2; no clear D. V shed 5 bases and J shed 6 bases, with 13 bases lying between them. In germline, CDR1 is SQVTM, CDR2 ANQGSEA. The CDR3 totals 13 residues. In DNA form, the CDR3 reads TGCAGCGTTACAAGAACCGCCCCCGGGGAGCTGTTTTTT. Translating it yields CSVTRTAPGELFF.

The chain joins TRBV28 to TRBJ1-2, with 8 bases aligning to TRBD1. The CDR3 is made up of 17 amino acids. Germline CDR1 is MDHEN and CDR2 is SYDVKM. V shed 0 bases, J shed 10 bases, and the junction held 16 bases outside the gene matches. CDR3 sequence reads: CASSLWAAGQDFSTYTF. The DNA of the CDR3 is TGTGCCAGCAGTTTATGGGCGGCGGGACAGGACTTTTCAACCTACACCTTC.

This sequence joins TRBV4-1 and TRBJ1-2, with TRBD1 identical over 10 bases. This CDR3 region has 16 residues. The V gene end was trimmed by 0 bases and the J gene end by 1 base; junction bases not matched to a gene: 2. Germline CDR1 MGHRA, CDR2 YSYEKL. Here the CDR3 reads CASSQEGTGVNYGYTF. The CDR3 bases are TGCGCCAGCAGCCAAGAGGGGACAGGGGTTAACTATGGCTACACCTTC.

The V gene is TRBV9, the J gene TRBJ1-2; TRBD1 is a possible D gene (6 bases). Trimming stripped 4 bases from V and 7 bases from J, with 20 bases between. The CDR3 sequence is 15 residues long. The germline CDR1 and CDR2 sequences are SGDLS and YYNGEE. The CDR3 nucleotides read TGTGCCAGCAGCCCTCAACAGGGAGATCTGGGTGGCTACACCTTC. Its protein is CASSPQQGDLGGYTF.

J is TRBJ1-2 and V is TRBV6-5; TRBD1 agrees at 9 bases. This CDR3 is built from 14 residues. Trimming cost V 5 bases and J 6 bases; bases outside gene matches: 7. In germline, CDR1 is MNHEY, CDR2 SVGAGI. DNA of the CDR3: TGTGCCAGCAGTACCTGGACAGGGGTGCATGGCTACACCTTC. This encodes CASSTWTGVHGYTF.

The DNA of the CDR3 is TGTGCCAGTAGTCCAACAGGGAGGAGAAGAGAGACCCAGTACTTC. It specifies CASSPTGRRRETQYF. V gene TRBV19 combines with J gene TRBJ2-5; TRBD1 or TRBD2 may be the D gene (6 bases each). Germline-derived CDR1 and CDR2 are LNHDA and SQIVND (reference sequence). Trimming removed 5 bases at V and 4 bases at J, with 17 bases between. CDR3 length: 15 residues.

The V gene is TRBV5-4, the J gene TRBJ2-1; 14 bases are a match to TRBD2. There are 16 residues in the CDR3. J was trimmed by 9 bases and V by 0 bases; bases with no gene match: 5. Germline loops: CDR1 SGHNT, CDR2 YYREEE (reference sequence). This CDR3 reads CASSLGGLAGEGEQFF. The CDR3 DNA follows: TGTGCCAGCAGCTTGGGGGGACTAGCGGGAGAAGGTGAGCAGTTCTTC.

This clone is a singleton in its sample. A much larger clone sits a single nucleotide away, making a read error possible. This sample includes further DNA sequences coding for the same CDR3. CDR3 nucleotide sequence: TGTGCCAGCTCACCTCCCAGTTCCTACGAGCAGTACTTC. As protein: CASSPPSSYEQYF. The chain recombines TRBV18 with TRBJ2-7; D unresolved. The CDR3 is 13 residues long. Trimming left V 3 bases short and J 1 base short, with 7 bases between. Germline CDR1 reads KGHSH; CDR2 reads LQKENI.

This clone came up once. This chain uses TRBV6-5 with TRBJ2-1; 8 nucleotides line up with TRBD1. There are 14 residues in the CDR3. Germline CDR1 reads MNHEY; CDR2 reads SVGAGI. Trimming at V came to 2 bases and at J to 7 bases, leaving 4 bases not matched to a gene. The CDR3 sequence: CASSYLTGGNEQFF. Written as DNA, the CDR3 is TGTGCCAGCAGTTACCTAACAGGGGGTAATGAGCAGTTCTTC.

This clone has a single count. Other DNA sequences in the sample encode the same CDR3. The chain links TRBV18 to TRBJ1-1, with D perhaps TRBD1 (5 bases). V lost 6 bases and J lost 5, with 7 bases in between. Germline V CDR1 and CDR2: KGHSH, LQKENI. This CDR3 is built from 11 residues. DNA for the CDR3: TGTGCCAGCTCCGCAGGGACTGAAGCTTTCTTT. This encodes CASSAGTEAFF.

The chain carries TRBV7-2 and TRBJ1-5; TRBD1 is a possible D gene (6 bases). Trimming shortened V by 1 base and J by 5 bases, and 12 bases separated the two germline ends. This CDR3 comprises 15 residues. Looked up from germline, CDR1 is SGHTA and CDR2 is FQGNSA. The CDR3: CASSLDRDPYQPQHF. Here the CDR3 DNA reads TGTGCCAGCAGCTTAGACAGGGACCCCTATCAGCCCCAGCATTTT.

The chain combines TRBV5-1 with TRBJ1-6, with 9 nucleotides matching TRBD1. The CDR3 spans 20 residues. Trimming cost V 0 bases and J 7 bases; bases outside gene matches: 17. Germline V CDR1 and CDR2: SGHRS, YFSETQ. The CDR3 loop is CASSLAIGTGRTAGNSPLHF. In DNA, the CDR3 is TGCGCCAGCAGCTTGGCGATAGGGACAGGGCGTACGGCGGGGAATTCACCCCTCCACTTT.

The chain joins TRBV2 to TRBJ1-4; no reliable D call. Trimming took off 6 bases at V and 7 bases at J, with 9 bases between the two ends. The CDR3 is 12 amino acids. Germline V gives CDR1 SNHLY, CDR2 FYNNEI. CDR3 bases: TGTGCCAGCAGCGCGGATTCTGAAAAACTGTTTTTT. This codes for CASSADSEKLFF. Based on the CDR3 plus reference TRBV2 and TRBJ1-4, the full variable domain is EPEVTQTPSHQVTQMGQEVILRCVPISNHLYFYWYRQILGQKVEFLVSFYNNEISEKSEIFDDQFSVERPDGSNFTLKIRSTKLEDSAMYFCASSADSEKLFFGSGTQLSVL.

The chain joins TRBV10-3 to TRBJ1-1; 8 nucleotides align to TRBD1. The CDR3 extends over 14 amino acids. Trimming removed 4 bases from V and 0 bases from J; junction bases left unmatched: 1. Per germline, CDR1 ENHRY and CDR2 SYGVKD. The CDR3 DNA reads TGTGCCATCAGTGGGACAGGGATGAACACTGAAGCTTTCTTT. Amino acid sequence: CAISGTGMNTEAFF.

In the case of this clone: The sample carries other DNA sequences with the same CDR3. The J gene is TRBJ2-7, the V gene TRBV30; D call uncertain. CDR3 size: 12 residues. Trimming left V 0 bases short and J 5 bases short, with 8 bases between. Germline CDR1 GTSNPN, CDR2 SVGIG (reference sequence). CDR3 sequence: CAWSVRGHEQYF. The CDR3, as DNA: TGTGCCTGGAGTGTACGTGGCCACGAGCAGTACTTC.

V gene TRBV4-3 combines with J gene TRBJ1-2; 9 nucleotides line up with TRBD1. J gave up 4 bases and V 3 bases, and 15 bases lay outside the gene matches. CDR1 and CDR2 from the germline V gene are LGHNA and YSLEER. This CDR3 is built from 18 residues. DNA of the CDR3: TGCGCCAGCAGCCAGGCCCCGGACAGGGGAGGTGGCAGCTATGGCTACACCTTC. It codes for CASSQAPDRGGGSYGYTF.

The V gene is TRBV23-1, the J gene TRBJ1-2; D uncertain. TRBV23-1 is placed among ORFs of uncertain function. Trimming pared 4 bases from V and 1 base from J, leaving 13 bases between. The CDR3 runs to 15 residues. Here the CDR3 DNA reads TGCGCCAGCAGTCGATCTGCAAGGTATAACTATGGCTACACCTTC. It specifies CASSRSARYNYGYTF.